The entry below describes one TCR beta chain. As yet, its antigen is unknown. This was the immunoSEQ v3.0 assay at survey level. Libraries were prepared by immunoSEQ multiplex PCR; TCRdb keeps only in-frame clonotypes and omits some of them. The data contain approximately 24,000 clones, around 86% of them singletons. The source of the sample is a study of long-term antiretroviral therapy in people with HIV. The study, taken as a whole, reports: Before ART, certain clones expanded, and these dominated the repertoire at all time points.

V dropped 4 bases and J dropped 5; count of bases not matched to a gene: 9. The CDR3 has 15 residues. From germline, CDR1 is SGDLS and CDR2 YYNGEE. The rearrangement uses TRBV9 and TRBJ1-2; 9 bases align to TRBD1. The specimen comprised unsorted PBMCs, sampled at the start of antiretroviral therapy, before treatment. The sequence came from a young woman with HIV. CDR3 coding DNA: TGTGCCAGCAGCCCCGTGACAGGGGGGAGGTATGGCTACACCTTC. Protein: CASSPVTGGRYGYTF.